Shown below are 28 T cell receptor beta chains from a single sample sequenced in a study of blood T cell repertoires in COVID-19. Sequenced by immunoSEQ multiplex PCR; TCRdb stores in-frame clones only, minus some. In the table there are some 170,000 clones, about 91% of which are singletons. The sample comprised peripheral blood. These TCRs come from a woman aged 45-65 years with acute or convalescent COVID-19.

The J gene is TRBJ2-5, the V gene TRBV6-5, with 9 bases aligning to TRBD1. From germline, CDR1 is MNHEY and CDR2 SVGAGI. The CDR3 consists of 15 residues. Losses at the gene ends were 4 bases for V and 5 bases for J; bases not matched to a gene: 8. In nucleotides, the CDR3 is TGTGCCAGCAGTTCGACAGGGGGTTCTTGGGAGACCCAGTACTTC. Translated: CASSSTGGSWETQYF.

The chain carries TRBV28 and TRBJ1-5, with D uncertain. This CDR3 has 16 residues. Germline lookup yields CDR1 MDHEN and CDR2 SYDVKM. V lost 3 bases and J 6 bases, leaving 18 bases between the germline ends. The CDR3 nucleotides read TGTGCCAGCAGTTTGTCCCAGGCGAGAATAGGTCAGCCCCAGCATTTT. Translation: CASSLSQARIGQPQHF. The whole variable domain, remainder taken from reference TRBV28 and TRBJ1-5, is DVKVTQSSRYLVKRTGEKVFLECVQDMDHENMFWYRQDPGLGLRLIYFSYDVKMKEKGDIPEGYSVSREKKERFSLILESASTNQTSMYLCASSLSQARIGQPQHFGDGTRLSIL.

V gene TRBV4-3 combines with J gene TRBJ2-3; 7 bases agree with TRBD2. Germline V gene data show CDR1 as LGHNA and CDR2 as YSLEER. This CDR3 has 16 amino acids. Unmatched junction bases numbered 6, after V lost 1 base and J lost 2 bases. The CDR3 loop is CASSQGASGDTDTQYF. The CDR3 coding sequence is TGCGCCAGCAGCCAAGGGGCTAGCGGTGACACAGATACGCAGTATTTT.

The rearrangement uses TRBV11-2 and TRBJ2-1; 12 bases are shared with TRBD2. This CDR3 region has 15 residues. Trimming cost V 5 bases and J 6 bases; bases outside gene matches: 5. Looked up from germline, CDR1 is SGHAT and CDR2 is FQNNGV. The CDR3 region has the DNA TGTGCCAGCAGCCTAACTAGCGGGGGGCTCAATGAGCAGTTCTTC. It encodes CASSLTSGGLNEQFF.

This chain links TRBV19 with TRBJ1-4; D not resolved. This CDR3 spans 14 amino acids. With 3 bases removed from V and 5 bases from J, the gap between germline ends came to 10 bases. Per germline, CDR1 LNHDA and CDR2 SQIVND (reference sequence). The CDR3 protein is CASSIIRENEKLFF. CDR3 nucleotides: TGTGCCAGTAGTATCATCCGGGAGAATGAAAAACTGTTTTTT.

V and J are TRBV3-1 (or the pseudogene TRBV3-2) and TRBJ2-1, with D maybe TRBD1 (5 bases). This CDR3 contains 20 residues. Germline V gives CDR1 LGHDT, CDR2 YNNKEL (reference sequence). V lost 0 bases to trimming and J lost 2 bases, with 23 bases between them. As DNA, the CDR3 is TGTGCCAGCAGCCAAGACAAGACCCTACACCGGACAAGAGCCTACAATGAGCAGTTCTTC. Translation gives CASSQDKTLHRTRAYNEQFF.

The V and J genes are TRBV6-5 and TRBJ1-6; 7 bases line up with TRBD1. Looked up from germline, CDR1 is MNHEY and CDR2 is SVGAGI. Losses at the gene ends were 8 bases for V and 6 bases for J; bases not matched to a gene: 7. The CDR3 runs 14 residues. The CDR3 DNA is TGTGCCAGCTCCAATACAGGGGCTAATTCACCCCTCCACTTT. Translating it yields CASSNTGANSPLHF.

The rearrangement joins TRBV12-3 or TRBV12-4 to TRBJ1-4, with 7 bases that match TRBD1. The CDR3 has 13 amino acids. The junction had 5 bases not matched to a gene; V was cut back by 6 bases and J by 7 bases. DNA for the CDR3: TGTGCCAGCAGACAGGGGCGCCCTGAAAAACTGTTTTTT. Translated: CASRQGRPEKLFF.

The CDR3 sequence is CASSLEVDRDVEAFF. The CDR3 DNA reads as TGCGCCAGCAGCTTGGAGGTCGACAGGGATGTTGAAGCTTTCTTT. The chain links TRBV5-1 to TRBJ1-1; 7 nucleotides align to TRBD1. Germline CDR1 and CDR2: SGHRS and YFSETQ. V dropped 0 bases and J dropped 7; count of bases not matched to a gene: 9. This CDR3 comprises 15 residues.

This chain connects TRBV10-3 to TRBJ2-1; D call uncertain. Looked up from germline, CDR1 is ENHRY and CDR2 is SYGVKD. This CDR3 is built from 16 residues. V was pared by 4 bases and J by 6 bases, with 19 bases between. CDR3 sequence (DNA): TGTGCCATCAGTGTCGATGTACCACCGGGTCGCAATGAGCAGTTCTTC. It yields the protein CAISVDVPPGRNEQFF.

The rearrangement uses TRBV10-3 and TRBJ1-2; no clear D. The germline gives CDR1 ENHRY, CDR2 SYGVKD. Trimming cost V 0 bases and J 4 bases, with 12 bases left between them. CDR3 length: 15 residues. Written as DNA, the CDR3 is TGTGCCATCAGTGAGTCGGTCGAACCGGGCTATGGCTACACCTTC. As protein: CAISESVEPGYGYTF.

J is TRBJ2-2 and V is TRBV6-5; D gene ambiguous. Germline V gene sequence: CDR1 MNHEY, CDR2 SVGAGI. This CDR3 is 14 amino acids long. V was pared by 5 bases and J by 1 base, with 8 bases between. The CDR3 bases are TGTGCCAGCAGTAGACTTAGGAACACCGGGGAGCTGTTTTTT. Amino acids: CASSRLRNTGELFF.

This clone was seen a few times. The V gene is TRBV5-5, the J gene TRBJ1-2; possible D gene TRBD1, 6 bases. The CDR3 is 13 amino acids. With 7 bases removed from V and 4 bases from J, the gap between germline ends came to 14 bases. In germline, CDR1 is SGHKS, CDR2 YYEKEE (reference sequence). The DNA of the CDR3 is TGTGCCAGCGGTGGAGGACAGCCCTATGGCTACACCTTC. This encodes CASGGGQPYGYTF.

The chain combines TRBV24-1 with TRBJ1-2, with TRBD1 as a possible D gene (5 bases). Germline CDR1 and CDR2: KGHDR and SFDVKD. The CDR3 is made up of 15 amino acids. Trimming shortened V by 4 bases and J by 0 bases, and 11 bases separated the two germline ends. The CDR3 sequence: CATSDSRVSNYGYTF. CDR3 coding DNA: TGTGCCACCAGTGACTCCAGGGTTTCTAACTATGGCTACACCTTC.

The chain uses TRBV19 and TRBJ1-5; D is possibly TRBD1 (5 bases). Trimming left V 1 base short and J 1 base short, with 8 bases between. Germline V CDR1 and CDR2: LNHDA, SQIVND (reference sequence). This CDR3 has 15 residues. The CDR3 sequence: CASSIGGLSNQPQHF. The CDR3 DNA sequence: TGTGCCAGTAGTATAGGGGGACTGAGCAATCAGCCCCAGCATTTT.

V is TRBV7-9 and J is TRBJ2-7; 11 bases are a match to TRBD2. Germline V gene sequence: CDR1 SEHNR, CDR2 FQNEAQ (reference sequence). J was trimmed by 4 bases and V by 8 bases; bases with no gene match: 4. CDR3 length equals 13 residues. The CDR3 bases are TGTGCCAGCGGTAGCGGGGGGGTTTACGAGCAGTACTTC. Protein sequence: CASGSGGVYEQYF.

The chain employs TRBV7-2 and TRBJ2-3; no reliable D call. V lost 5 bases, J lost 4 bases, and 16 bases lay in between. Germline CDR1 SGHTA, CDR2 FQGNSA. The CDR3 has 15 amino acids. CDR3 nucleotides: TGTGCCAGCAGCCGTACCCCTACTCCCTCAGATACGCAGTATTTT. This gives the protein CASSRTPTPSDTQYF.

This clone has just one count. The chain recombines TRBV5-4 with TRBJ1-3, with TRBD1 matching 9 bases. Germline V gives CDR1 SGHNT, CDR2 YYREEE (reference sequence). The length of the CDR3 is 15 residues. V was clipped by 4 bases and J by 4 bases; unmatched bases: 6. This chain's CDR3 is CASSRGQGVGNTIYF. In DNA form, the CDR3 reads TGTGCCAGCAGCCGGGGACAGGGAGTCGGAAACACCATATATTTT.

The CDR3 protein is CASSKIQGNYEQYF. The CDR3 nucleotides are TGTGCCAGCAGCAAAATACAGGGTAACTACGAGCAGTACTTC. This chain connects TRBV5-4 to TRBJ2-7; TRBD1 might be the D (6 bases). The CDR3 length is 14 residues. CDR1 and CDR2 from the germline V gene are SGHNT and YYREEE (reference sequence). V was trimmed by 4 bases and J by 3 bases, leaving 14 bases between them.

The chain joins TRBV5-1 to TRBJ2-3, with 8 bases aligning to TRBD2. V trimming: 4 bases; J trimming: 8 bases; junction bases outside the gene matches: 12. This CDR3 comprises 15 residues. Per the germline V gene, CDR1 is SGHRS and CDR2 is YFSETQ. CDR3 coding DNA: TGCGCCAGCAGCCCGGAGGGACTAGGGCCCGGTACGCAGTATTTT. Translated, it gives CASSPEGLGPGTQYF.

This chain uses TRBV28 with TRBJ2-7; 13 nucleotides line up with TRBD2. This CDR3 spans 14 amino acids. Germline loops: CDR1 MDHEN, CDR2 SYDVKM. The J segment lost 4 bases and the V segment lost 5 bases, leaving 2 bases of the junction unmatched. The CDR3 DNA reads as TGTGCCAGCAGTAGACTAGCGGGGGGTTACGAGCAGTACTTC. Translating it yields CASSRLAGGYEQYF. Drawing the rest from reference TRBV28 and TRBJ2-7, the complete variable domain is DVKVTQSSRYLVKRTGEKVFLECVQDMDHENMFWYRQDPGLGLRLIYFSYDVKMKEKGDIPEGYSVSREKKERFSLILESASTNQTSMYLCASSRLAGGYEQYFGPGTRLTVT.

The chain couples TRBV18 to TRBJ1-2; D remains unclear. The CDR3 is made up of 14 amino acids. CDR1 is KGHSH, CDR2 LQKENI, per germline. Trimming removed 2 bases at V and 3 bases at J, with 10 bases between. CDR3 sequence reads: CASSPASVDYGYTF. In DNA form, the CDR3 reads TGTGCCAGCTCACCAGCGAGTGTGGACTATGGCTACACCTTC.

This clone was recorded once. The chain carries TRBV10-3 and TRBJ2-2; 11 bases are a match to TRBD1. V lost 6 bases to trimming and J lost 7 bases; unmatched junction nucleotides: 4. The CDR3 extends over 14 amino acids. The germline V gene encodes CDR1 ENHRY and CDR2 SYGVKD. The CDR3 DNA sequence: TGTGCCATCAGGGACAGGGGGCAGAGCGGGGAGCTGTTTTTT. It yields the protein CAIRDRGQSGELFF.

The chain carries TRBV11-3 and TRBJ1-6; 7 bases align to TRBD1. V dropped 3 bases and J dropped 0; count of bases not matched to a gene: 5. The CDR3 consists of 17 residues. CDR1 SGHNT and CDR2 YENEEA come from the germline V gene. CDR3 loop: CASSLRTGGSYNSPLHF. The CDR3 coding sequence is TGTGCCAGCAGCTTGCGGACAGGTGGCTCCTATAATTCACCCCTCCACTTT.

The chain has TRBV9 and TRBJ1-1; TRBD1 is a possible D gene (6 bases). V was clipped by 0 bases and J by 3 bases, with 12 bases between them. Germline CDR1 SGDLS, CDR2 YYNGEE. The CDR3 consists of 15 residues. The DNA of the CDR3 is TGTGCCAGCAGCGTAGATCCAGGGGCGTACACTGAAGCTTTCTTT. Its translation: CASSVDPGAYTEAFF.

This clone was found a few times. The chain links TRBV11-2 to TRBJ1-3, with 8 nucleotides matching TRBD1. Germline CDR1 SGHAT, CDR2 FQNNGV. The trim removed 0 bases at V and 0 bases at J, leaving 7 bases unmatched. CDR3 length: 18 residues. The CDR3 sequence: CASSLDAGGYISGNTIYF. CDR3 in DNA: TGTGCCAGCAGCTTAGATGCAGGGGGCTACATCTCTGGAAACACCATATATTTT.

This sequence joins TRBV4-1 and TRBJ2-7; 8 positions match TRBD1. V dropped 5 bases and J dropped 7; count of bases not matched to a gene: 7. Germline CDR1 reads MGHRA; CDR2 reads YSYEKL. This CDR3 spans 13 amino acids. The CDR3 is CASSAQDRGEQYF. The CDR3 DNA follows: TGCGCCAGCAGCGCCCAAGACAGGGGTGAGCAGTACTTC.

The chain uses TRBV7-9 and TRBJ2-7; D gene ambiguous. Trimming cost V 5 bases and J 4 bases, with 6 bases left between them. The CDR3 runs 11 residues. Germline V gene lookup returns CDR1 SEHNR and CDR2 FQNEAQ (reference sequence). The CDR3 loop reads CASSPRYEQYF. The CDR3 DNA is TGTGCCAGCAGCCCCCGGTACGAGCAGTACTTC.